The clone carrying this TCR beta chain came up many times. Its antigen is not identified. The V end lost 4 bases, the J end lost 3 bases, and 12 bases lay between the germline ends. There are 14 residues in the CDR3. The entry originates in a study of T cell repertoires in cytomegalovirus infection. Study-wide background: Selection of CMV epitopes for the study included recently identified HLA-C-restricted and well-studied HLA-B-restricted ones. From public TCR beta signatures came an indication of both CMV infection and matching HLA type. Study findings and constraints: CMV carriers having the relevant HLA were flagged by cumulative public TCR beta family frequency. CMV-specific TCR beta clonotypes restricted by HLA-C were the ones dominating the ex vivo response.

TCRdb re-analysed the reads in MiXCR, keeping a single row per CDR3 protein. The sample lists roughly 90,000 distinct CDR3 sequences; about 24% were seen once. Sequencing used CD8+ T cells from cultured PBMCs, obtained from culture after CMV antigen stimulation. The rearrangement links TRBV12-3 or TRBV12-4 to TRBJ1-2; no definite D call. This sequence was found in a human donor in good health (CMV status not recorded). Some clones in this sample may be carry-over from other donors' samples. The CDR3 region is CASSSNSVYYGYTF. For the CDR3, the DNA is TGTGCCAGCAGTTCCAACAGTGTGTACTATGGCTACACCTTC.